The 30 T cell receptor beta chains reported below all come from one sample, sequenced in a study of CD8 T cells in ankylosing spondylitis. TCRdb processed the 5' RACE reads anew with MiXCR; each CDR3 protein has one entry. The table includes about 300,000 distinct CDR3 sequences, roughly 20% detected once. Material: blood, either unsorted or a sorted T cell fraction (not recorded which). The receptors come from a female donor with ankylosing spondylitis or in good health (not recorded which).

This clonotype occurred a few times. V gene TRBV6-2 or TRBV6-3 combines with J gene TRBJ1-5, with D hard to call. The germline V gene encodes CDR1 MNHEY and CDR2 SVGEGT. Trimming removed 4 bases at V and 6 bases at J, with 13 bases between. CDR3 size: 14 residues. CDR3 in DNA: TGTGCCAGCAGTTGGACGGGAGGAGGTCAGCCCCAGCATTTT. It encodes CASSWTGGGQPQHF.

The J gene is TRBJ2-3, the V gene TRBV18; D is possibly TRBD1 (7 bases). CDR3 length: 14 amino acids. Trimming removed 11 bases at V and 0 bases at J, with 15 bases between. In germline, CDR1 is KGHSH, CDR2 LQKENI. The CDR3 spells CASCSGGSTDTQYF. In DNA, the CDR3 is TGTGCCTCCTGCTCAGGGGGGAGCACAGATACGCAGTATTTT.

The chain has TRBV12-3 or TRBV12-4 and TRBJ1-1; D is possibly TRBD1 (5 bases). V lost 6 bases to trimming and J lost 1 base, with 12 bases between them. The CDR3 covers 14 residues. CDR3 sequence reads: CASRRGTANTEAFF. DNA of the CDR3: TGTGCCAGCAGAAGGGGCACCGCGAACACTGAAGCTTTCTTT.

The chain has TRBV12-3 or TRBV12-4 and TRBJ1-2; possibly TRBD1 for D (5 bases). Trimming cost V 6 bases and J 7 bases, with 15 bases left between them. The CDR3 consists of 13 residues. CDR3 sequence (DNA): TGTGCCAGCAGGGGGACGGCTCAGCCTGGCTACACCTTC. Protein sequence: CASRGTAQPGYTF.

This clonotype was recorded a few times. This chain uses TRBV12-3 or TRBV12-4 with TRBJ2-7; TRBD2 might be the D (6 bases). The length of the CDR3 is 14 residues. Trimming removed 7 bases at V and 0 bases at J, with 13 bases between. Here the CDR3 reads CASTSGTYSYEQYF. CDR3 DNA: TGTGCCAGCACCTCGGGGACTTACTCCTACGAGCAGTACTTC.

Only a few counts were recorded for this clonotype. The chain joins TRBV5-1 to TRBJ2-3, with TRBD2 matching 11 bases. CDR3 length: 16 residues. Germline V gives CDR1 SGHRS, CDR2 YFSETQ. V was clipped by 4 bases and J by 1 base; unmatched bases: 5. The CDR3 nucleotides are TGCGCCAGCAGCCTCGGGACTAGCGGACGCACAGATACGCAGTATTTT. The encoded protein is CASSLGTSGRTDTQYF.

This clonotype was counted at least ten times. V usage is TRBV6-2 or TRBV6-3 and J usage is TRBJ2-1; D unresolved. The germline gives CDR1 MNHEY, CDR2 SVGEGT. With 0 bases removed from V and 10 bases from J, the gap between germline ends came to 13 bases. This CDR3 has 14 amino acids. The CDR3 sequence is CASSYSPPWAEQFF. The CDR3 DNA is TGTGCCAGCAGTTACTCTCCTCCCTGGGCGGAGCAGTTCTTC.

This clonotype was counted a few times. The rearrangement uses TRBV4-3 and TRBJ2-1; 11 bases align to TRBD2. The germline V gene has CDR1 LGHNA and CDR2 YSLEER. This CDR3 has 17 amino acids. J lost 7 bases, V lost 1 base, and 9 bases had no gene match. CDR3 nucleotide sequence: TGCGCCAGCAGCCAAGGACCCAGTGGGACTAGCGGTAATGAGCAGTTCTTC. Translated, it gives CASSQGPSGTSGNEQFF.

This clonotype was found a few times. The V and J genes are TRBV14 and TRBJ2-4; D tentatively reads TRBD1 or TRBD2 (5 bases each). With 4 bases removed from V and 2 bases from J, the gap between germline ends came to 12 bases. Germline V gene lookup returns CDR1 SGHDN and CDR2 FVKESK. The CDR3 is 15 residues long. The CDR3 DNA is TGTGCCAGCAGCCTTGGGGGTATAACCAAAAACATTCAGTACTTC. It yields the protein CASSLGGITKNIQYF.

This clonotype was seen a few times. The chain combines TRBV11-2 with TRBJ1-5; D is uncertain. This CDR3 contains 13 residues. Trimming took off 3 bases at V and 7 bases at J, with 10 bases between the two ends. Germline lookup yields CDR1 SGHAT and CDR2 FQNNGV. DNA of the CDR3: TGTGCCAGCAGCTTGAGTGGGCTACAGCCCCAGCATTTT. It encodes CASSLSGLQPQHF.

This chain connects TRBV9 to TRBJ2-1; TRBD2 matches 8 bases. This CDR3 is 16 amino acids long. Unmatched junction bases numbered 7, after V lost 3 bases and J lost 2 bases. The germline V gene encodes CDR1 SGDLS and CDR2 YYNGEE. In nucleotides, the CDR3 is TGTGCCAGCAGCGGAATAGCGGGAAGAGCCTACAATGAGCAGTTCTTC. Translating gives CASSGIAGRAYNEQFF.

The chain joins TRBV4-3 to TRBJ2-7, with 11 bases that match TRBD2. Looked up from germline, CDR1 is LGHNA and CDR2 is YSLEER. The CDR3 is 15 amino acids. The J segment lost 5 bases and the V segment lost 1 base, leaving 4 bases of the junction unmatched. The CDR3 reads CASSQGTSGSHEQYF. CDR3 sequence (DNA): TGCGCCAGCAGCCAAGGCACTAGCGGGAGCCACGAGCAGTACTTC.

The CDR3, as DNA: TGTGCCTGGAGTCAGACCGGGCTTGGGTGGTACTTC. Encoded protein: CAWSQTGLGWYF. The gene calls are TRBV30 and TRBJ2-7; D gene unclear. The CDR3 consists of 12 residues. CDR1 and CDR2 (germline): GTSNPN, SVGIG (reference sequence). The V and J ends lost 2 bases and 12 bases respectively, with 17 bases between them.

This clonotype has just a few counts. The V and J genes are TRBV6-2 or TRBV6-3 and TRBJ2-1; D not resolved. CDR1 and CDR2 from the germline V gene are MNHEY and SVGEGT. The CDR3 length is 16 residues. Trimming pared 2 bases from V and 2 bases from J, leaving 13 bases between. In DNA, the CDR3 is TGTGCCAGCAGTTACCCTGTAGCCTTTACCTACAATGAGCAGTTCTTC. This sequence encodes CASSYPVAFTYNEQFF.

This clonotype came up a few times. V is TRBV29-1 and J is TRBJ2-7; 7 bases align to TRBD1. The CDR3 spans 12 residues. V shed 5 bases, J shed 10 bases, and the junction held 11 bases outside the gene matches. CDR1 and CDR2 from the germline V gene are SQVTM and ANQGSEA. The CDR3, as DNA: TGCAGCGTTCAAATCAAGGGGACAGACCAGTACTTC. Encoded protein: CSVQIKGTDQYF.

Only a few counts were recorded for this clonotype. Sequence at one end of the junction differs from germline and may be a read error. The chain combines TRBV18 with TRBJ2-5, with TRBD2 identical over 8 bases. The CDR3 sequence is 14 residues long. Germline lookup yields CDR1 KGHSH and CDR2 LQKENI. The CDR3 DNA reads TGTGCCGGCTCACCGGGACTAGAAGGGGAGACCCAGTACTTC. Encoded protein: CAGSPGLEGETQYF.

This chain joins TRBV7-2 and TRBJ2-6; D uncertain. Germline V gene lookup returns CDR1 SGHTA and CDR2 FQGNSA. The CDR3 has 15 amino acids. With 7 bases removed from V and 2 bases from J, the gap between germline ends came to 12 bases. This CDR3 reads CASTYNRPGANVLTF. DNA for the CDR3: TGTGCCAGCACCTATAATAGGCCTGGGGCCAACGTCCTGACTTTC.

In its sample, this clonotype was seen a few times. The chain couples TRBV4-3 to TRBJ2-1, with 8 bases fitting TRBD2. The CDR3 length is 15 residues. The germline V gene encodes CDR1 LGHNA and CDR2 YSLEER. Losses at the gene ends were 4 bases for V and 4 bases for J; bases not matched to a gene: 6. CDR3 residues: CASSLTSGVYNEQFF. In DNA form, the CDR3 reads TGCGCCAGCAGCCTAACTAGCGGAGTATACAATGAGCAGTTCTTC.

V is TRBV24-1 and J is TRBJ2-3; the D gene is possibly TRBD1 (5 bases). The germline gives CDR1 KGHDR, CDR2 SFDVKD. CDR3 length: 12 residues. V shed 9 bases and J shed 1 base, with 7 bases lying between them. The DNA of the CDR3 is TGTGCCACCGGACACCGCACAGATACGCAGTATTTT. As protein: CATGHRTDTQYF.

This clonotype has just a few counts. In DNA, the CDR3 is TGCGCCAGCAGCTTAAGAGCCAGGTCTTTGGCCGGGGAGCTGTTTTTT. Protein sequence: CASSLRARSLAGELFF. V is TRBV4-3 and J is TRBJ2-2; unclear D gene. Germline V gene sequence: CDR1 LGHNA, CDR2 YSLEER. The V and J ends lost 5 bases and 6 bases respectively, with 19 bases between them. This CDR3 has 16 amino acids.

In its sample, this clonotype was seen many times. Here the CDR3 reads CASSFSGIYNEQFF. The CDR3 DNA is TGTGCCAGCAGTTTCTCCGGGATATACAATGAGCAGTTCTTC. This chain uses TRBV12-3 or TRBV12-4 with TRBJ2-1, with D perhaps TRBD2 (5 bases). The CDR3 has 14 amino acids. Trimming removed 3 bases from V and 4 bases from J, with 10 bases in between.

This clonotype was observed a handful of times. The chain couples TRBV20-1 to TRBJ2-1; 8 positions match TRBD1. V lost 6 bases to trimming and J lost 5 bases; unmatched junction nucleotides: 12. CDR3 length: 15 residues. Germline-derived CDR1 and CDR2 are DFQATT and SNEGSKA (reference sequence). DNA of the CDR3: TGCAGTGCCTACCCCGGACAGGGTATCGACAATGAGCAGTTCTTC. This codes for CSAYPGQGIDNEQFF.

This clonotype was detected only once. The CDR3 DNA is TGTGCCAGCAGTGACATTTACGGGGAGACCCAGTACTTC. This sequence encodes CASSDIYGETQYF. This chain links TRBV25-1 with TRBJ2-5, with D uncertain. This CDR3 is built from 13 residues. Germline CDR1 and CDR2: MGHDK and SYGVNS. V was pared by 3 bases and J by 5 bases, with 10 bases between.

The J gene is TRBJ2-7, the V gene TRBV10-1, with D perhaps matching TRBD2 (6 bases). V lost 4 bases and J 0 bases, leaving 13 bases between the germline ends. Germline V CDR1 and CDR2: WNHNN, SYGVQD (reference sequence). The CDR3 is 15 amino acids. CDR3 in DNA: TGCGCCAGCAGTGCTGGGGGGACCTCCTCCTACGAGCAGTACTTC. Amino acids: CASSAGGTSSYEQYF.

This clonotype was counted ten times or more. The gene calls are TRBV12-3 or TRBV12-4 and TRBJ2-1; D is unresolved. V lost 2 bases and J lost 9, with 17 bases in between. The CDR3 length is 15 residues. The CDR3 protein is CASSLNRTPLGEQFF. CDR3 DNA: TGTGCCAGCAGTTTAAATCGGACCCCCCTAGGTGAGCAGTTCTTC.

This clonotype has a count of ten or more. The chain carries TRBV29-1 and TRBJ2-7, with TRBD2 as a possible D gene (6 bases). The CDR3 spans 15 residues. Germline CDR1 and CDR2: SQVTM and ANQGSEA. The V end lost 5 bases, the J end lost 1 base, and 18 bases lay between the germline ends. CDR3 sequence: CSVSLGTDTSYEQYF. Here the CDR3 DNA reads TGCAGCGTTTCTCTCGGGACTGACACTTCCTACGAGCAGTACTTC.

The J gene is TRBJ2-7, the V gene TRBV5-1; 8 bases line up with TRBD2. The CDR3 length is 14 residues. After removal of 5 bases from V and 1 base from J, the junction contained 5 bases not matched to a gene. The germline CDR1 and CDR2 sequences are SGHRS and YFSETQ. CDR3 DNA: TGCGCCAGCAGGCCGGTAGCGGGGTCCTACGAGCAGTACTTC. It codes for CASRPVAGSYEQYF.

This clonotype came up many times. This chain uses TRBV25-1 with TRBJ2-1; 9 bases map to TRBD2. Per germline, CDR1 MGHDK and CDR2 SYGVNS. The CDR3 has 15 amino acids. Trimming took 3 bases from V and 8 from J; bases not matched to a gene: 8. The CDR3 region has the DNA TGTGCCAGCAGTGACCCCGGACTAGCGAAAGATGAGCAGTTCTTC. Its translation is CASSDPGLAKDEQFF.

In its sample, this clonotype was seen a few times. The chain couples TRBV10-1 to TRBJ2-1; unclear D gene. CDR3 size: 16 residues. The germline V and J ends were trimmed by 3 bases and 0 bases, with 12 bases remaining between them. The V gene's germline CDR1 is WNHNN and CDR2 SYGVQD (reference sequence). CDR3 region: CASSERGRSSYNEQFF. The DNA of the CDR3 is TGCGCCAGCAGTGAACGAGGACGTAGCTCCTACAATGAGCAGTTCTTC.

There are a few counts of this clonotype. This chain connects TRBV6-5 to TRBJ1-5; the D gene is possibly TRBD1 (5 bases). This CDR3 region has 15 residues. CDR1 and CDR2 (germline): MNHEY, SVGAGI. V was cut by 9 bases and J by 2 bases, with 17 bases left in between. Written as DNA, the CDR3 is TGTGCCAGTCGAGGGGAAGTAGGCGGCAATCAGCCCCAGCATTTT. This translates into CASRGEVGGNQPQHF.